The sequence of this T cell receptor (beta chain) was determined in a study of OX40 agonist ivuxolimab in advanced cancers. Overall study context: Having had anti-PD-1, anti-PD-L1 or anti-CTLA-4 therapy before was allowed, and roughly 40% had some. Three partial responders included one hepatocellular carcinoma patient and two cutaneous melanoma patients.

Study-wide results and caveats: By week 6 at 0.1 to 3.0 mg/kg, blood CD4+ and CD8+ T cells had expanded clonally.

Baseline was the first blood sampling point, followed by cycle 4 day 1 and cycle 7 day 1. Data came from immunoSEQ multiplex PCR; TCRdb stores just in-frame clones and leaves some out. The table has 65,000 to 90,000 clones, about 87% seen once. From germline, CDR1 is LGHNA and CDR2 YNFKEQ. This CDR3 comprises 14 residues. V was clipped by 4 bases and J by 4 bases; unmatched bases: 5. In the case of this clone: Its target is unknown.

The chain links TRBV4-2 to TRBJ2-5, with 8 bases fitting TRBD2. This TCR was sampled from an adult with an advanced solid tumor such as melanoma, head and neck, liver or kidney cancer. The starting material was CD4+ or CD8+ T cells sorted from blood, obtained in a trial of the OX40 agonist ivuxolimab. The CDR3 coding sequence is TGTGCCAGCAGCCCCGGGGGGGAGGGAGAGACCCAGTACTTC. Protein product: CASSPGGEGETQYF.